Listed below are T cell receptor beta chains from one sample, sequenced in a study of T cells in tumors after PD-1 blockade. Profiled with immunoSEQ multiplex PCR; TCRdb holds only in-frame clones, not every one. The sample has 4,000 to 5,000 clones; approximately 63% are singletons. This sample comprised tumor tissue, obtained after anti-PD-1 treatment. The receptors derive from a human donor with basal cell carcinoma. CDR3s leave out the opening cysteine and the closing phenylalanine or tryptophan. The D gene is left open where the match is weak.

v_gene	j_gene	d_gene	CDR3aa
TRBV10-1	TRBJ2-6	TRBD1	ARTIRDRGSRANVLT
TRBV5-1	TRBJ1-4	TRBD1	ASSSDREFKKLF
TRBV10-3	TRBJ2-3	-	AISERGSWDTQY
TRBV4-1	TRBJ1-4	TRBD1	ASSQTPGQGATNEKLF